Described below is a single T cell receptor beta chain sequence and its context. The antigen is unknown. A second PCR of about 6 to 12 cycles used a sample-barcoded 5' primer and a J-beta primer mix. There were at least 2.5 million CDR3-containing paired-end reads obtained from each sample. In TCRdb, the 5' RACE reads were re-called with MiXCR into one record per CDR3 protein. Of 890,000 or so distinct CDR3 sequences in the sample, approximately 67% are singletons; the top ten hold around a quarter. Every sample yielded at least 6 million isolated PBMCs. This record belongs to a study of blood T cells in healthy people across ages. General study points: Older individuals had lower TCR beta diversity per million T cells (the decline was roughly linear).

The CDR3 is 18 amino acids. V shed 7 bases and J 3 bases; nucleotides not matched to a gene: 19. Looked up from germline, CDR1 is MNHNS and CDR2 is SASEGT. The sequenced material came from blood. The origin of this receptor is a man under 40 in good health. The rearrangement links TRBV6-1 to TRBJ1-2; 8 positions match TRBD1. The CDR3 spells CASNQGQGQWVGDYGYTF. CDR3 coding DNA: TGTGCCAGCAACCAAGGACAGGGCCAGTGGGTGGGGGACTATGGCTACACCTTC.